One and the same sample provided the 8 T cell receptor beta chains below, sequenced in a study of technical replicates of blood from a few donors. Assay used: immunoSEQ multiplex PCR; TCRdb lists only in-frame clones, some missing. The sample lists more than 80,000 clones; more than 90% were seen once. Sequencing was carried out using T cells isolated from PBMCs. These receptors were obtained from a human donor in good health.

V is TRBV6-4 and J is TRBJ2-3; 7 nucleotides align to TRBD1. Germline V gene data show CDR1 as MRHNA and CDR2 as SNTAGT. The length of the CDR3 is 20 residues. Trimming cost V 8 bases and J 5 bases; bases outside gene matches: 28. The CDR3: CASPLGVVQGPTGEVDTQYF. The CDR3 coding sequence is TGTGCCAGCCCGTTGGGAGTCGTACAGGGTCCAACAGGGGAAGTAGATACGCAGTATTTT.

About this clone: This sample includes further DNA sequences coding for the same CDR3. V is TRBV30 and J is TRBJ1-5; maybe TRBD1 (5 bases). CDR1 GTSNPN and CDR2 SVGIG come from the germline V gene (reference sequence). Between the trimmed V and J ends, which lost 0 bases and 2 bases, there was a span of 8 bases. This CDR3 region has 14 residues. CDR3 residues: CAWSVQGGNQPQHF. CDR3 coding DNA: TGTGCCTGGAGTGTACAAGGGGGCAATCAGCCCCAGCATTTT.

The count of this clone is one. The gene calls are TRBV28 and TRBJ2-1; no clear D. V lost 4 bases, J lost 6 bases, and 19 bases lay in between. This CDR3 contains 16 residues. Germline values: CDR1 MDHEN, CDR2 SYDVKM. The CDR3 loop reads CASSSAGDPFGNEQFF. The CDR3 region has the DNA TGTGCCAGCAGTTCGGCAGGCGATCCCTTCGGCAATGAGCAGTTCTTC.

The V gene is TRBV28, the J gene TRBJ2-3; D might be TRBD2 (6 bases). CDR3 length: 14 residues. The ends were cut back, 2 bases at V and 2 bases at J, with 8 bases in the middle. The germline V gene encodes CDR1 MDHEN and CDR2 SYDVKM. CDR3 bases: TGTGCCAGCAGTTTAGGAGGGACCACAGATACGCAGTATTTT. It encodes CASSLGGTTDTQYF.

The chain combines TRBV2 with TRBJ2-3, with TRBD2 as a possible D gene (7 bases). The germline gives CDR1 SNHLY, CDR2 FYNNEI. The CDR3 runs to 14 residues. Trimming cost V 6 bases and J 2 bases, with 12 bases left between them. DNA of the CDR3: TGTGCCAGCAGGGGGGGGCAGGTCACAGATACGCAGTATTTT. Translating gives CASRGGQVTDTQYF.

The chain joins TRBV5-1 to TRBJ1-4; TRBD1 matches 7 bases. The V gene's germline CDR1 is SGHRS and CDR2 YFSETQ. Trimming cost V 4 bases and J 5 bases; bases outside gene matches: 14. The CDR3 spans 17 residues. In nucleotides, the CDR3 is TGCGCCAGCAGCGCTAACAGGGGAGGCCTCCTAAATGAAAAACTGTTTTTT. Its protein is CASSANRGGLLNEKLFF.

V usage is TRBV6-5 and J usage is TRBJ2-1; possible D gene TRBD2, 6 bases. The V gene lost 0 bases and the J gene lost 9 bases, with 9 bases spanning the gap. The CDR3 is 13 amino acids. The germline CDR1 and CDR2 sequences are MNHEY and SVGAGI. As DNA, the CDR3 is TGTGCCAGCAGTTACTCAGGGCGGGGTGAGCAGTTCTTC. Residues: CASSYSGRGEQFF.

The chain links TRBV6-4 to TRBJ2-1, with TRBD2 matching 8 bases. Germline-derived CDR1 and CDR2 are MRHNA and SNTAGT. Germline trimming cut 10 bases from V and 8 bases from J; bases unmatched to any gene: 10. The CDR3 has 13 residues. The CDR3 loop is CATHDKAGDEQFF. The CDR3 bases are TGTGCCACGCACGACAAAGCGGGGGATGAGCAGTTCTTC.